The rows below give T cell receptor beta chains drawn from one sample of a study of blood T cell repertoires in COVID-19. Assay used: immunoSEQ multiplex PCR; TCRdb lists only in-frame clones, some missing. This table has about 43,000 clones, more than 80% appearing once. Sequences were obtained from peripheral blood. The receptors were sampled from a man aged 55 to 69 with active COVID-19. Each CDR3 is given with its conserved first and last residue. Fields, in order: V gene, J gene, D gene, clone size, CDR3 DNA, CDR3 protein. The D gene is left open where the match is weak. The size field is filled for only some rows; it gives once, few, many or a size class.

>TRBV12-3/TRBV12-4|TRBJ1-4|.|.
TGTGCCAGCAGTTTACGGCGGTATGAAAAACTGTTTTTT
CASSLRRYEKLFF
>TRBV7-6|TRBJ2-7|TRBD1|.
TGTGCCAGCAGCTCGCCCGGGACAGGAGGCTACGAGCAGTACTTC
CASSSPGTGGYEQYF
>TRBV19|TRBJ2-2|.|.
TGTGCCAGTAGTAGACAGGCGACCGGGGAGCTGTTTTTT
CASSRQATGELFF
>TRBV28|TRBJ1-5|.|.
TGTGCCAGCAGTCTCCTAGACAGGTCCCATCAGCCCCAGCATTTT
CASSLLDRSHQPQHF
>TRBV7-2|TRBJ1-3|TRBD1|.
TGTGCCAGCAGCTTAGTTCAGGGGGCGGTCTCCGGAAACACCATATATTTT
CASSLVQGAVSGNTIYF
>TRBV18|TRBJ1-6|.|.
TGTGCCAGCTCACCCACAGGGCCCCTAAATTCACCCCTCCACTTT
CASSPTGPLNSPLHF
>TRBV12-3/TRBV12-4|TRBJ1-1|.|.
TGTGCCAGCAGCGGGTCAGGGCGGACTGAAGCTTTCTTT
CASSGSGRTEAFF
>TRBV9|TRBJ2-7|.|.
TGTGCCAGCAGCGTAGCCGACTTCTACGAGCAGTACTTC
CASSVADFYEQYF
>TRBV9|TRBJ2-7|TRBD2|.
TGTGCCAGCAGCTCGGGGGGTAGGGCTTCCTACGAGCAGTACTTC
CASSSGGRASYEQYF
>TRBV10-2|TRBJ2-1|.|.
TGCGCCACTCTACTAAATTTTTACAATGAGCAGTTCTTC
CATLLNFYNEQFF
>TRBV7-2|TRBJ1-5|.|.
TGTGCCAGCAGCTTAGGGTCTACCCCGGGGCAGCCCCAGCATTTT
CASSLGSTPGQPQHF
>TRBV5-6|TRBJ1-2|TRBD1|.
TGTGCCAGCAACTCCAATCAAAGGGGGCTTGGCTACACCTTC
CASNSNQRGLGYTF
>TRBV9|TRBJ1-1|.|.
TGTGCCAGCAGCGAGGGGGTTACTTACACTGAAGCTTTCTTT
CASSEGVTYTEAFF
>TRBV7-3|TRBJ1-6|TRBD1|once
TGTGCCAGCAGCCGGGACAGGAGCCCGAATTCACCCCTCCACTTT
CASSRDRSPNSPLHF
>TRBV18|TRBJ2-7|TRBD2|.
TGTGCCAGCTCCACCGGGACTAGCGGGGGAAGCTCCTACGAGCAGTACTTC
CASSTGTSGGSSYEQYF
>TRBV9|TRBJ2-5|.|.
TGTGCCAGCAGCATCGGGCAAGAGACCCAGTACTTC
CASSIGQETQYF